These 29 T cell receptor beta chains were all obtained from the same sample, sequenced in a study of graft-versus-host responses after intestinal transplantation. These receptors have no known antigen. Sequencing used immunoSEQ multiplex PCR; TCRdb keeps in-frame clones, though not all of them. Here the sample spans some 85,000 clones, about nine tenths being singletons. This sample comprised unstimulated CD8+ T cells sorted from spleen or lymph node cells, obtained before transplant. These receptor sequences come from a human donor who was the organ donor for an intestinal transplant.

The CDR3 DNA follows: TGTGCCAGCAGCTCGACAAGCTACGAGCAGTACTTC. Residues: CASSSTSYEQYF. The V call is TRBV7-2, the J call TRBJ2-7; no clear D gene. The CDR3 has 12 residues. V dropped 4 bases and J dropped 3 bases, with 7 bases sitting between them. Germline CDR1 reads SGHTA; CDR2 reads FQGNSA.

This clone was observed a single time. V is TRBV7-8 and J is TRBJ2-2; 7 positions match TRBD2. This CDR3 comprises 19 residues. With 1 base clipped from V and 6 bases from J, the junction kept 17 bases outside the gene matches. Per the germline V gene, CDR1 is SGHVS and CDR2 is FQNEAQ. CDR3 DNA sequence: TGTGCCAGCAGCTTAGACGGGGCGCGGGGGAGTACCCTCCCCGGGGAGCTGTTTTTT. Its translation is CASSLDGARGSTLPGELFF.

The CDR3 DNA sequence: TGCGCCAGCAGCCTTGGACAGTTCTATGGCTACACCTTC. It translates to CASSLGQFYGYTF. The chain couples TRBV4-1 to TRBJ1-2; D perhaps matches TRBD1 (6 bases). Germline V gives CDR1 MGHRA, CDR2 YSYEKL. Trimming removed 4 bases from V and 4 bases from J, with 10 bases in between. The CDR3 contains 13 residues.

V is TRBV7-6 and J is TRBJ2-7; 9 bases are a match to TRBD1. The CDR3 extends over 14 amino acids. Losses at the gene ends were 5 bases for V and 2 bases for J; bases not matched to a gene: 4. Germline values: CDR1 SGHVS, CDR2 FNYEAQ. The CDR3 DNA is TGTGCCAGCAGCCCGGGACAGGGACCCTACGAGCAGTACTTC. Translated: CASSPGQGPYEQYF.

This clone has a single count. The chain uses TRBV5-4 and TRBJ2-3; D is unclear. Per germline, CDR1 SGHNT and CDR2 YYREEE (reference sequence). V was pared by 7 bases and J by 0 bases, with 12 bases between. The CDR3 has 14 amino acids. The chain's CDR3 is CASAGYPSTDTQYF. CDR3 bases: TGTGCCAGCGCAGGCTACCCTAGCACAGATACGCAGTATTTT.

The gene calls are TRBV7-9 and TRBJ2-5, with a weak D call TRBD1 (6 bases). TRBJ2-7 explains the end of the DNA better; the J call may be wrong. This CDR3 region has 15 residues. Per germline, CDR1 SEHNR and CDR2 FQNEAQ (reference sequence). CDR3 in amino acids: CASSDATGPSYEQYF. As DNA, the CDR3 is TGTGCCAGCAGCGACGCGACAGGACCCTCCTACGAGCAGTACTTC.

The chain links TRBV7-9 to TRBJ2-7; a possible D gene is TRBD1 (5 bases). The germline V and J ends were trimmed by 8 bases and 6 bases, with 14 bases remaining between them. CDR3 length: 12 residues. Germline V gene lookup returns CDR1 SEHNR and CDR2 FQNEAQ (reference sequence). The CDR3 sequence: CASRLQGAEQYF. The CDR3 nucleotides read TGTGCCAGCCGACTCCAGGGCGCCGAGCAGTACTTC.

V usage is TRBV11-2 and J usage is TRBJ2-1; weak D call: TRBD1 (5 bases). The CDR3 length is 15 residues. V was trimmed by 5 bases and J by 4 bases, leaving 15 bases between them. CDR1 and CDR2 from the germline V gene are SGHAT and FQNNGV. CDR3 sequence (DNA): TGTGCCAGCAGCCCGGCAGGGTCGATTTACAATGAGCAGTTCTTC. It specifies CASSPAGSIYNEQFF.

The J gene is TRBJ1-6, the V gene TRBV19; D gene uncertain. The CDR3 consists of 14 residues. The germline V and J ends were trimmed by 7 bases and 10 bases, with 17 bases remaining between them. Germline lookup yields CDR1 LNHDA and CDR2 SQIVND (reference sequence). The CDR3 region is CASTAFGAGSPLHF. CDR3 in DNA: TGTGCCAGTACGGCCTTTGGAGCGGGATCACCCCTCCACTTT.

This clone showed up just once. The chain joins TRBV7-8 to TRBJ2-3; tentatively, D is TRBD2 (6 bases). V lost 3 bases, J lost 4 bases, and 8 bases lay in between. Per the germline V gene, CDR1 is SGHVS and CDR2 is FQNEAQ. The CDR3 sequence is 13 residues long. CDR3 residues: CASSLGLSDTQYF. CDR3 coding DNA: TGTGCCAGCAGCTTGGGACTCTCAGATACGCAGTATTTT.

J is TRBJ2-3 and V is TRBV7-4, with D maybe TRBD2 (7 bases). The CDR3 spans 17 residues. V dropped 4 bases and J dropped 6 bases, with 23 bases sitting between them. Germline CDR1 is SGHVT and CDR2 is SQSDAQ. CDR3 residues: CASSSGPARGPGDTQYF. The CDR3 DNA reads as TGTGCCAGCAGCTCGGGTCCGGCGCGGGGGCCGGGGGATACGCAGTATTTT.

V is TRBV9 and J is TRBJ2-2; 8 nucleotides align to TRBD2. The germline V gene has CDR1 SGDLS and CDR2 YYNGEE. CDR3 length: 14 amino acids. The ends lost 2 bases at V and 4 bases at J; junction bases unmatched: 1. The CDR3 sequence is CASSVGGVTGELFF. The DNA of the CDR3 is TGTGCCAGCAGCGTCGGGGGGGTCACCGGGGAGCTGTTTTTT.

The rearrangement joins TRBV2 to TRBJ2-5; no firm D call. Near its end, the DNA agrees better with TRBJ2-7, so the J call may be wrong. Germline V CDR1 and CDR2: SNHLY, FYNNEI. The CDR3 spans 14 residues. CDR3 region: CASSDEAISYEQYF. Here the CDR3 DNA reads TGTGCCAGCAGTGATGAGGCCATTTCCTACGAGCAGTACTTC.

The rearrangement uses TRBV9 and TRBJ1-6; tentatively, D is TRBD1 (5 bases). The V and J ends lost 2 bases and 2 bases respectively, with 11 bases between them. The CDR3 has 16 residues. CDR1 and CDR2 from the germline V gene are SGDLS and YYNGEE. The CDR3 protein is CASSVGQGAYNSPLHF. The CDR3 nucleotides are TGTGCCAGCAGCGTGGGGCAGGGCGCCTATAATTCACCCCTCCACTTT.

This chain links TRBV9 with TRBJ2-7; 9 bases agree with TRBD2. The CDR3 totals 17 residues. J lost 3 bases, V lost 3 bases, and 13 bases had no gene match. Germline V gene sequence: CDR1 SGDLS, CDR2 YYNGEE. The CDR3 nucleotides read TGTGCCAGCAGCGAAGGGAGTCTAGCGGGGAGAAACTACGAGCAGTACTTC. Translation gives CASSEGSLAGRNYEQYF. Looking up the rest from reference TRBV9 and TRBJ2-7 gives the full variable domain: DSGVTQTPKHLITATGQRVTLRCSPRSGDLSVYWYQQSLDQGLQFLIQYYNGEERAKGNILERFSAQQFPDLHSELNLSSLELGDSALYFCASSEGSLAGRNYEQYFGPGTRLTVT.

This clone was seen once. This chain links TRBV7-9 with TRBJ2-1, with D maybe TRBD2 (5 bases). V was pared by 1 base and J by 3 bases, with 7 bases between. CDR1 and CDR2 from the germline V gene are SEHNR and FQNEAQ (reference sequence). The CDR3 loop spans 14 amino acids. CDR3 protein: CASSLVGSYNEQFF. The DNA of the CDR3 is TGTGCCAGCAGCTTAGTGGGGAGCTACAATGAGCAGTTCTTC.

This clone was seen a handful of times. This sequence joins TRBV6-5 and TRBJ1-4; no definite D call. The CDR3 loop spans 12 amino acids. CDR1 and CDR2 from the germline V gene are MNHEY and SVGAGI. Trimming cost V 6 bases and J 8 bases, with 10 bases left between them. CDR3 coding DNA: TGTGCCAGCAGCCCATCAGGCGAAAAACTGTTTTTT. It translates to CASSPSGEKLFF.

Worth noting for this clone: A junction end diverges from the germline sequence, so it may reflect a read error. This sample includes further DNA sequences coding for the same CDR3. This chain joins TRBV19 and TRBJ1-1, with D unclear. CDR3 length: 16 residues. Germline assignment: CDR1 LNHDA and CDR2 SQIVND (reference sequence). The CDR3 is CASSRGSVTMNTEAFF. In DNA form, the CDR3 reads TGTGCCAGTAGTCGTGGCTCGGTGACAATGAACACTGAGGCTTTCTTT.

The chain has TRBV7-2 and TRBJ2-7, with D unresolved. Trimming shortened V by 5 bases and J by 0 bases, and 11 bases separated the two germline ends. Germline V gives CDR1 SGHTA, CDR2 FQGNSA. The CDR3 is 14 residues long. The CDR3 here is CASSRLGGSYEQYF. The CDR3 nucleotides read TGTGCCAGCAGCCGCCTTGGCGGCTCCTACGAGCAGTACTTC.

The J gene is TRBJ2-5, the V gene TRBV19; 9 nucleotides match TRBD1. Germline V gives CDR1 LNHDA, CDR2 SQIVND (reference sequence). This CDR3 comprises 15 residues. Trimming at V came to 10 bases and at J to 3 bases, leaving 12 bases not matched to a gene. The CDR3: CATRADRGKKETQYF. DNA of the CDR3: TGTGCCACCAGAGCGGACAGGGGTAAGAAAGAGACCCAGTACTTC.

V and J are TRBV19 and TRBJ2-1; TRBD2 matches 8 bases. There are 17 residues in the CDR3. Germline CDR1 is LNHDA and CDR2 is SQIVND (reference sequence). V was pared by 1 base and J by 5 bases, with 10 bases of the junction left unmatched. The CDR3 here is CASSIGPWAGGNNEQFF. The CDR3 coding sequence is TGTGCCAGTAGTATAGGCCCCTGGGCGGGGGGTAACAATGAGCAGTTCTTC.

The chain couples TRBV5-5 to TRBJ1-2, with 7 bases that match TRBD1. This CDR3 is 15 amino acids long. Germline assignment: CDR1 SGHKS and CDR2 YYEKEE (reference sequence). V lost 4 bases, J lost 7 bases, and 13 bases stayed unmatched. The CDR3 loop is CASSLNPGGLGGYTF. CDR3 DNA: TGTGCCAGCAGCCTAAATCCAGGGGGATTAGGTGGCTACACCTTC.

The rearrangement uses TRBV4-3 and TRBJ2-7, with 7 bases fitting TRBD1. Germline values: CDR1 LGHNA, CDR2 YSLEER. J lost 0 bases, V lost 4 bases, and 6 bases had no gene match. The CDR3 is made up of 15 amino acids. The CDR3 protein is CASSLTAGGSYEQYF. DNA for the CDR3: TGCGCCAGCAGCCTTACCGCAGGGGGCTCCTACGAGCAGTACTTC.

This sequence joins TRBV6-6 and TRBJ2-1; 8 bases line up with TRBD1. The CDR3 loop spans 14 amino acids. CDR1 and CDR2 from the germline V gene are MNHNY and SVGAGI (reference sequence). The J segment lost 14 bases and the V segment lost 2 bases, leaving 11 bases of the junction unmatched. Here the CDR3 reads CASSYTTGDRTEFF. The CDR3 bases are TGTGCCAGCAGTTACACCACCGGGGACAGGACGGAGTTCTTC.

The V and J genes are TRBV30 and TRBJ1-4, with D unresolved. V was cut by 1 base and J by 7 bases, with 10 bases left in between. CDR3 length: 13 amino acids. Per the germline V gene, CDR1 is GTSNPN and CDR2 is SVGIG (reference sequence). CDR3 DNA: TGTGCCTGGAGTGGAGATATTACTGAAAAACTGTTTTTT. It translates to CAWSGDITEKLFF.

This chain uses TRBV27 with TRBJ2-1, with 9 bases identical to TRBD1. V lost 5 bases, J lost 9 bases, and 11 bases stayed unmatched. The CDR3 totals 15 residues. The germline V gene has CDR1 MNHEY and CDR2 SMNVEV (reference sequence). In DNA form, the CDR3 reads TGTGCCAGCAGTACACAACAGGGGGCGTCAACTGAGCAGTTCTTC. Residues: CASSTQQGASTEQFF.

The rearrangement joins TRBV30 to TRBJ2-7; D perhaps matches TRBD1 (5 bases). The CDR3 has 14 amino acids. CDR1 GTSNPN and CDR2 SVGIG come from the germline V gene (reference sequence). V lost 0 bases and J lost 2, with 11 bases in between. Here the CDR3 reads CAWSVSTGAYEQYF. For the CDR3, the DNA is TGTGCCTGGAGTGTATCAACAGGAGCCTACGAGCAGTACTTC. The full variable domain, its missing parts supplied by reference TRBV30 and TRBJ2-7, is SQTIHQWPATLVQPVGSPLSLECTVEGTSNPNLYWYRQAAGRGLQLLFYSVGIGQISSEVPQNLSASRPQDRQFILSSKKLLLSDSGFYLCAWSVSTGAYEQYFGPGTRLTVT.

This rearrangement joins TRBV7-8 to TRBJ2-7; D remains unclear. Germline V CDR1 and CDR2: SGHVS, FQNEAQ. CDR3 length: 15 amino acids. Trimming cost V 2 bases and J 3 bases, with 14 bases left between them. CDR3 DNA sequence: TGTGCCAGCAGCTTATTCTCCCAGTTTAACTACGAGCAGTACTTC. Translated, it gives CASSLFSQFNYEQYF. Combining the CDR3 with reference TRBV7-8 and TRBJ2-7 gives the whole variable domain GAGVSQSPRYKVAKRGQDVALRCDPISGHVSLFWYQQALGQGPEFLTYFQNEAQLDKSGLPSDRFFAERPEGSVSTLKIQRTQQEDSAVYLCASSLFSQFNYEQYFGPGTRLTVT.

This chain joins TRBV29-1 and TRBJ1-2; tentative D call: TRBD1 (5 bases). Looked up from germline, CDR1 is SQVTM and CDR2 is ANQGSEA. The CDR3 covers 14 residues. The ends were cut back, 6 bases at V and 6 bases at J, with 20 bases in the middle. The CDR3 coding sequence is TGCAGCGTCGACGGACTAGCGGGGGAGGATGGCTACACCTTC. This sequence encodes CSVDGLAGEDGYTF.